This T cell receptor (beta chain) was captured by sequencing in a study of cytotoxic CD8 clonotypes in ibrutinib-treated CLL (dated by TCRdb to the early 2020s). With respect to the entire study: The cohort was composed of under 12 relapsed/refractory and about 15 treatment-naive patients; IGHV unmutated status was identified in under 18 patients. Samples at response were collected after a median of about 13 months of treatment, with a range of about 6 to 40 months. Cryopreserved peripheral blood mononuclear cells were obtained prior to treatment, at the time of response, and at either disease progression or sustained remission. Longitudinal samples were obtainable from about 30% of the 86 participants in the trial. Partial responses were observed in about 25 patients and complete responses in 2; after a median follow-up of about 69 months, remission was maintained in 14 patients and progression was observed in 12. All remission and progressive disease samples were collected while patients were still receiving ibrutinib. On average, each sample yielded roughly 260,000 productive templates and around 98,000 productive rearrangements.

The CDR3 measures 12 amino acids from cysteine to phenylalanine. Only the CDR3 DNA stays, 36 bases, in frame from base 1. V is clipped by 5 bases and J by 10 bases, and the sequence between their germline boundaries is 12 bases long. CDR1 and CDR2 are read off the germline V gene as MNHEY and SVGAGI. As to this clone: Its antigen has not been determined. Base qualities are not recorded, but no much larger clone differs from it by a single base.

On a MiSeq, deep resolution sequencing aimed for a depth between 1 in 1 million and 1 in 200,000 T cells, with each clonotype covered about 9.9x on average. The immunoSEQ hsTCRB Kit was used to generate TCR beta libraries. On the study's bioinformatics: The data were analyzed with ImmunoSEQ Analyzer and ImmunoSEQ Data Assistant, and V, D and J gene assignments followed IMGT definitions. Clonality, which ranges from 0 to 1, was calculated as one minus the normalized Shannon entropy of productive rearrangement frequencies. Public clonotype analysis was restricted to overrepresented clonotypes comprising at least 0.05% of each patient's repertoire. Fewer than 15 repertoires from age-matched healthy donors, obtained from immuneACCESS, served as clonality controls. TCRdb's version of the immuneACCESS table is confined to in-frame rearrangements and falls short of the full clone set. An unresolved V gene accounts for under half of the shortfall where checked; the remainder is of unknown origin. That table furnishes V, J and clone size, whereas the DNA furnished D and trimming. This sample has 200,000 to 250,000 clones in its table, and just over 70% of those were observed once. The leading ten clones occupy roughly 5.8% of the sample.

The investigation overall reported the following: Public clonotypes were rare and either shrank or stayed stable during treatment, and the rise in clonality at ibrutinib response reflected expansion of private clonotypes. An increase in clonality was observed at ibrutinib response, with clonality remaining stable during sustained remission and falling back toward baseline at progression. At baseline, clonality was higher than in age-matched healthy donors and showed a strong correlation with circulating CD8+ T-cell counts. Lymph node repertoires were not examined, and the timing of sampling was not matched between patients in sustained remission and those whose disease progressed.

What the time point label conveys for this sample: approximately eleven months on ibrutinib. For TCR beta library preparation, about 2.2 micrograms of genomic DNA was extracted from cryopreserved PBMCs. Longitudinal blood samples from CLL patients on ibrutinib monotherapy were analyzed using high-throughput TCR beta sequencing. Patients were enrolled in a phase 2 open-label single-center ibrutinib monotherapy trial. Sequences were derived from PBMCs, sampled after 12 months of ibrutinib treatment. Rearrangement joined TRBV6-5 to TRBJ2-1; matching of 6 bases hints at TRBD1 as the D gene. This TCR was sampled from a human donor with chronic lymphocytic leukemia. The CDR3 is CASSHGQREQFF. The nucleotides are TGTGCCAGCAGTCACGGACAGCGCGAGCAGTTCTTC.